This TCR beta chain was recorded in a study of blood T cells in healthy people across ages. Study in general: In model experiments, template switching was able to capture about one barcoded beta molecule for every two T cells that were present.

With regard to this clonotype: Its antigen is still unknown.

General observations from the study: Observed TCR beta diversity per million T cells went down as age went up. This fall followed a roughly linear course with age. Donors of long life had a larger count of naive CD4+ cells and greater diversity than aged donors.

Isolation per sample recovered at least 6.5 million PBMCs. Trimming removed 1 base from V and 4 bases from J; junction bases left unmatched: 3. Germline V CDR1 and CDR2: SEHNR, FQNEAQ (reference sequence). CDR3 length: 14 residues. A second PCR, run for roughly 6 to 11 cycles, used a sample-barcoded 5' primer plus a J-beta primer mix. TCRdb reprocessed the 5' RACE reads with MiXCR, giving one entry per CDR3 protein. The repertoire has 1,500,000 or so distinct CDR3 sequences, 55% to 75% of them found once; the top ten carry roughly 6.3%. The receptor was isolated from a man in his late teens or twenties in good health. The sample comprised blood. This chain joins TRBV7-9 and TRBJ1-2; 7 bases fit TRBD1. CDR3 coding DNA: TGTGCCAGCAGCTTAGAGGACAGGCCCTATGGCTACACCTTC. Translated, it gives CASSLEDRPYGYTF. The complete variable domain, with remaining parts taken from reference TRBV7-9 and TRBJ1-2, reads DTGVSQNPRHKITKRGQNVTFRCDPISEHNRLYWYRQTLGQGPEFLTYFQNEAQLEKSRLLSDRFSAERPKGSFSTLEIQRTEQGDSAMYLCASSLEDRPYGYTFGSGTRLTVV.